This T cell receptor (beta chain) was obtained from a study of T cell repertoires and HLA-DP antigens. For cultured samples, the target was about 65,000 T cell genomes at survey resolution. Produced via immunoSEQ multiplex PCR; TCRdb's table is partial and in-frame only. The table includes some 4,000 clones, less than 85% detected once. This CDR3 comprises 11 residues. Trimming took 6 bases from V and 6 from J, leaving 11 bases between them. CDR1 and CDR2 (germline): DFQATT, SNEGSKA (reference sequence). CD4+ cells expanded for about 15 days were restimulated approximately 22 h with allogeneic-DPB1 HeLa cells. Cells were stimulated with HeLa cells transduced with HLA-DPA1/DPB1, HLA-DM, invariant chain and CD80. Negative selection yielded untouched CD4+ T cells of average 97.7% purity.

The chain uses TRBV20-1 and TRBJ1-2; maybe TRBD1 (6 bases). The sample was CD137- CD4+ T cells from cultured PBMCs. This TCR came from a woman younger than 35 in good health and CMV-seronegative. This CDR3 is CSASDRNGYTF. The CDR3 DNA sequence: TGCAGTGCGAGTGACAGGAATGGCTACACCTTC.